This entry describes one TCR beta chain. Germline assignment: CDR1 SGDLS and CDR2 YYNGEE. CDR3 length: 13 amino acids. Trimming took off 0 bases at V and 3 bases at J, with 5 bases between the two ends. The data belong to a study of blood T cell repertoires in COVID-19. Study summary: Samples came from the United States, Italy and Spain, spanning acute and convalescent COVID-19. In each case, the material was cDNA or gDNA derived from T cells, B-cell-depleted T cells, or PBMCs.

In the original analysis: Amplified reference gene primers provided the basis for estimating nucleated cell counts. Profiling relied on immunoSEQ multiplex PCR, and the TCRdb table lists in-frame clones only, not all of them. D and trimming were read from the DNA, whereas the V and J calls and clone size are those reported in that table. The table has 140,000 or so clones, approximately 86% seen once; the top ten hold approximately 5.4%. Sequencing used peripheral blood. This clonotype originated in a human donor in a cohort sampled during active COVID-19. This chain joins TRBV9 and TRBJ2-3, with unresolved D. Here the CDR3 reads CASSVATTDTQYF. The CDR3 DNA is TGTGCCAGCAGCGTAGCTACGACAGATACGCAGTATTTT.